These 31 T cell receptor beta chains came from one sample sequenced in a study of blood T cell repertoires in COVID-19. Assay used: immunoSEQ multiplex PCR; TCRdb lists only in-frame clones, some missing. The sample carries under 400,000 clones, 90% recorded once. The sample comprised peripheral blood. These receptors all stem from a woman aged 25 to 45 with COVID-19, enrolled during active disease.

The chain combines TRBV28 with TRBJ1-4, with 9 bases that match TRBD1. Looked up from germline, CDR1 is MDHEN and CDR2 is SYDVKM. The CDR3 consists of 15 residues. The junction had 10 bases not matched to a gene; V was cut back by 7 bases and J by 7 bases. CDR3 sequence: CASTPSGTGSEKLFF. CDR3 DNA: TGTGCCAGCACTCCTTCCGGGACAGGGAGTGAAAAACTGTTTTTT.

This chain uses TRBV2 with TRBJ2-7, with 7 bases identical to TRBD1. The ends lost 0 bases at V and 6 bases at J; junction bases unmatched: 11. Germline CDR1 is SNHLY and CDR2 is FYNNEI. This CDR3 has 16 amino acids. CDR3 residues: CASSEAYRGPGSEQYF. The CDR3 DNA reads as TGTGCCAGCAGTGAAGCATACAGGGGTCCAGGATCCGAGCAGTACTTC.

V gene TRBV7-2 combines with J gene TRBJ2-7; TRBD1 aligns across 7 bases. Losses at the gene ends were 0 bases for V and 1 base for J; bases not matched to a gene: 12. The CDR3 covers 18 residues. Germline loops: CDR1 SGHTA, CDR2 FQGNSA. The CDR3 here is CASSLAPWDSGASYEQYF. DNA of the CDR3: TGTGCCAGCAGCTTAGCCCCCTGGGACAGTGGAGCTTCCTACGAGCAGTACTTC.

The rearrangement uses TRBV5-1 and TRBJ2-3, with D unclear. Germline CDR1 is SGHRS and CDR2 is YFSETQ. CDR3 length: 16 amino acids. V lost 0 bases and J 0 bases, leaving 11 bases between the germline ends. Written as DNA, the CDR3 is TGCGCCAGCAGCTTGGTCCTACTAACTAGCACAGATACGCAGTATTTT. It encodes CASSLVLLTSTDTQYF.

The CDR3 loop reads CASSLGGGLNTEAFF. CDR3 sequence (DNA): TGTGCCAGCAGCTTAGGTGGGGGCTTGAACACTGAAGCTTTCTTT. This chain links TRBV7-2 with TRBJ1-1; D may be TRBD1 (6 bases). This CDR3 spans 15 amino acids. Looked up from germline, CDR1 is SGHTA and CDR2 is FQGNSA. V gave up 1 base and J gave up 0 bases, with 9 bases separating them.

This clone was seen only once. This chain joins TRBV2 and TRBJ1-1, with 8 nucleotides matching TRBD1. Germline V gene sequence: CDR1 SNHLY, CDR2 FYNNEI. The CDR3 consists of 13 residues. V dropped 8 bases and J dropped 3; count of bases not matched to a gene: 5. Here the CDR3 DNA reads TGTGCCAGCTACAGGGGGGAGTACACTGAAGCTTTCTTT. This encodes CASYRGEYTEAFF.

The chain has TRBV10-3 and TRBJ1-6; the D gene is possibly TRBD1 (6 bases). V lost 3 bases and J 9 bases, leaving 9 bases between the germline ends. The germline gives CDR1 ENHRY, CDR2 SYGVKD. The CDR3 runs 13 residues. In DNA form, the CDR3 reads TGTGCCATCAGTGACACAGGGACTTCACCCCTCCACTTT. Its translation is CAISDTGTSPLHF.

The chain has TRBV5-4 and TRBJ2-7; 8 bases are shared with TRBD1. Germline lookup yields CDR1 SGHNT and CDR2 YYREEE (reference sequence). With V trimmed by 1 base and J by 3 bases, 9 bases remained unmatched. The length of the CDR3 is 16 residues. This CDR3 is CASSLKGQGQSYEQYF. In nucleotides, the CDR3 is TGTGCCAGCAGCTTGAAAGGACAGGGTCAGAGCTACGAGCAGTACTTC. The full variable domain, with the rest looked up from reference TRBV5-4 and TRBJ2-7, is ETGVTQSPTHLIKTRGQQVTLRCSSQSGHNTVSWYQQALGQGPQFIFQYYREEENGRGNFPPRFSGLQFPNYSSELNVNALELDDSALYLCASSLKGQGQSYEQYFGPGTRLTVT.

The chain couples TRBV4-1 to TRBJ1-4; 10 bases are a match to TRBD1. CDR1 is MGHRA and CDR2 is YSYEKL in the germline V gene. The ends lost 5 bases at V and 5 bases at J; junction bases unmatched: 5. This CDR3 spans 15 amino acids. The CDR3 region is CASSFSDRGNEKLFF. As DNA, the CDR3 is TGCGCCAGCAGCTTCTCGGACAGGGGGAATGAAAAACTGTTTTTT.

J is TRBJ1-3 and V is TRBV18, with 7 bases fitting TRBD1. This CDR3 is 14 amino acids long. V was pared by 6 bases and J by 2 bases, with 4 bases of the junction left unmatched. CDR1 and CDR2 from the germline V gene are KGHSH and LQKENI. The CDR3 region is CASSAGTAGNTIYF. The CDR3 DNA follows: TGTGCCAGCTCGGCTGGGACAGCTGGAAACACCATATATTTT.

The rearrangement links TRBV5-4 to TRBJ1-5, with D perhaps TRBD1 (5 bases). V gave up 0 bases and J gave up 0 bases, with 10 bases separating them. This CDR3 contains 16 residues. Per germline, CDR1 SGHNT and CDR2 YYREEE (reference sequence). DNA of the CDR3: TGTGCCAGCAGCTTGGGCGGGGCCACTAGCAATCAGCCCCAGCATTTT. Amino acids: CASSLGGATSNQPQHF.

Regarding this clone: One end of the junction does not line up with germline, which may come from a read error. This chain connects TRBV10-3 to TRBJ2-1; 8 nucleotides match TRBD2. CDR1 ENHRY and CDR2 SYGVKD come from the germline V gene. The CDR3 totals 14 residues. In DNA, the CDR3 is TGTGCCATCAGGAGCGGGAGCTCCCACAATGAGCAGTTCTTC. Translating gives CAIRSGSSHNEQFF.

The CDR3 coding sequence is TGTGCCTGGAACCCGACTAGCGGGAAATCAGATACGCAGTATTTT. Residues: CAWNPTSGKSDTQYF. The V and J genes are TRBV30 and TRBJ2-3; TRBD2 aligns across 11 bases. The CDR3 has 15 amino acids. Looked up from germline, CDR1 is GTSNPN and CDR2 is SVGIG (reference sequence). Germline trimming cut 4 bases from V and 4 bases from J; bases unmatched to any gene: 7. The complete variable domain, with remaining parts taken from reference TRBV30 and TRBJ2-3, reads SQTIHQWPATLVQPVGSPLSLECTVEGTSNPNLYWYRQAAGRGLQLLFYSVGIGQISSEVPQNLSASRPQDRQFILSSKKLLLSDSGFYLCAWNPTSGKSDTQYFGPGTRLTVL.

V usage is TRBV6-5 and J usage is TRBJ2-7; possibly TRBD1 for D (6 bases). This CDR3 is built from 14 residues. The V end lost 2 bases, the J end lost 0 bases, and 8 bases lay between the germline ends. Germline CDR1 and CDR2: MNHEY and SVGAGI. The CDR3 here is CASSYRDNSYEQYF. The CDR3 nucleotides are TGTGCCAGCAGTTACAGGGACAACTCCTACGAGCAGTACTTC.

The chain recombines TRBV5-6 with TRBJ2-1; D gene uncertain. This CDR3 comprises 13 residues. The V end lost 0 bases, the J end lost 4 bases, and 5 bases lay between the germline ends. Germline V gene sequence: CDR1 SGHDT, CDR2 YYEEEE. CDR3 sequence reads: CASSLVAYNEQFF. The CDR3 coding sequence is TGTGCCAGCAGCTTGGTAGCTTACAATGAGCAGTTCTTC. The entire variable domain, with the rest obtained from reference TRBV5-6 and TRBJ2-1, is as follows: DAGVTQSPTHLIKTRGQQVTLRCSPKSGHDTVSWYQQALGQGPQFIFQYYEEEERQRGNFPDRFSGHQFPNYSSELNVNALLLGDSALYLCASSLVAYNEQFFGPGTRLTVL.

V and J are TRBV6-5 and TRBJ2-7, with D perhaps matching TRBD1 (6 bases). Trimming stripped 4 bases from V and 7 bases from J, with 11 bases between. Germline V lookup: CDR1 MNHEY, CDR2 SVGAGI. CDR3 length: 12 amino acids. The DNA for the CDR3 is TGTGCCAGCAGTTCTACAGGGAAAGAGCAGTACTTC. It is translated as CASSSTGKEQYF.

This clone has a handful of counts. J is TRBJ1-5 and V is TRBV27; a weak D match, TRBD1 (5 bases). From germline, CDR1 is MNHEY and CDR2 SMNVEV (reference sequence). V was shortened by 2 bases and J by 5 bases, with 7 bases between the two germline ends. This CDR3 has 13 amino acids. The CDR3 sequence: CASSLVGDQPQHF. CDR3 bases: TGTGCCAGCAGTTTAGTAGGGGATCAGCCCCAGCATTTT.

This chain connects TRBV6-5 to TRBJ2-1; no firm D call. CDR3 length equals 14 residues. Germline CDR1 MNHEY, CDR2 SVGAGI. The germline V and J ends were trimmed by 8 bases and 0 bases, with 11 bases remaining between them. The CDR3 region is CASQSASSYNEQFF. The DNA for the CDR3 is TGTGCCAGCCAAAGCGCGAGCTCCTACAATGAGCAGTTCTTC.

The V and J genes are TRBV30 and TRBJ1-6; possible D gene TRBD1, 6 bases. The germline V gene encodes CDR1 GTSNPN and CDR2 SVGIG (reference sequence). Trimming cost V 0 bases and J 7 bases, with 13 bases left between them. The CDR3 loop spans 15 amino acids. The CDR3 protein is CAWSVPGQHNSPLHF. CDR3 sequence (DNA): TGTGCCTGGAGTGTCCCAGGACAGCACAATTCACCCCTCCACTTT.

The V and J genes are TRBV25-1 and TRBJ2-2, with 8 bases lining up with TRBD1. Trimming took 3 bases from V and 0 from J; bases not matched to a gene: 3. Looked up from germline, CDR1 is MGHDK and CDR2 is SYGVNS. The CDR3 spans 16 residues. CDR3 DNA: TGTGCCAGCAGTGATTCAGGGGGCGCGAACACCGGGGAGCTGTTTTTT. Translation: CASSDSGGANTGELFF.

This rearrangement joins TRBV9 to TRBJ1-1; tentative D call: TRBD1 (6 bases). The germline CDR1 and CDR2 sequences are SGDLS and YYNGEE. V lost 1 base and J 1 base, leaving 11 bases between the germline ends. This CDR3 region has 15 residues. The CDR3 DNA follows: TGTGCCAGCAGCGTATCCGGGACAACGAACACTGAAGCTTTCTTT. Its translation is CASSVSGTTNTEAFF.

The table lists this clone with a count of one. J is TRBJ1-6 and V is TRBV6-5; 7 positions match TRBD1. Per the germline V gene, CDR1 is MNHEY and CDR2 is SVGAGI. The CDR3 totals 15 residues. V lost 0 bases and J lost 9; bases outside the gene matches: 5. This CDR3 reads CASSYSKGASSPLHF. The CDR3 DNA sequence: TGTGCCAGCAGTTACTCGAAGGGGGCTAGTTCACCCCTCCACTTT.

The chain is built from TRBV29-1 and TRBJ1-1; TRBD1 might be the D (5 bases). Germline V lookup: CDR1 SQVTM, CDR2 ANQGSEA. This CDR3 region has 13 residues. Trimming removed 3 bases at V and 2 bases at J, with 10 bases between. The CDR3 is CSVDRQRNTEAFF. DNA of the CDR3: TGCAGCGTTGATAGACAGCGAAACACTGAAGCTTTCTTT. The variable domain in full, with the rest retrieved from reference TRBV29-1 and TRBJ1-1, is SAVISQKPSRDICQRGTSLTIQCQVDSQVTMMFWYRQQPGQSLTLIATANQGSEATYESGFVIDKFPISRPNLTFSTLTVSNMSPEDSSIYLCSVDRQRNTEAFFGQGTRLTVV.

This chain joins TRBV30 and TRBJ2-2, with 7 bases identical to TRBD2. The CDR3 consists of 13 residues. The V and J ends lost 1 base and 8 bases, in that order; junction bases with no gene match: 4. From germline, CDR1 is GTSNPN and CDR2 SVGIG (reference sequence). The CDR3 here is CAWSGLAEGELFF. The CDR3 nucleotides are TGTGCCTGGAGTGGACTAGCAGAAGGGGAGCTGTTTTTT.

This clone was counted ten times or more. The V gene is TRBV30, the J gene TRBJ1-6, with 9 bases identical to TRBD1. The CDR3 has 14 residues. Germline V gene data show CDR1 as GTSNPN and CDR2 as SVGIG (reference sequence). Trimming took 1 base from V and 7 from J; bases not matched to a gene: 2. The CDR3 DNA sequence: TGTGCCTGGAGTGGACAGGGGGAAAATTCACCCCTCCACTTT. This codes for CAWSGQGENSPLHF.

The CDR3 spells CASRGGGEQTQYF. For the CDR3, the DNA is TGTGCCAGCAGGGGGGGAGGGGAACAGACCCAGTACTTC. This chain connects TRBV27 to TRBJ2-5; TRBD2 matches at 7 bases. Germline V lookup: CDR1 MNHEY, CDR2 SMNVEV (reference sequence). Trimming at V came to 6 bases and at J to 6 bases, leaving 7 bases not matched to a gene. This CDR3 has 13 amino acids.

The rearrangement uses TRBV5-1 and TRBJ2-1; weak D call: TRBD2 (6 bases). The germline V and J ends were trimmed by 5 bases and 6 bases, with 12 bases remaining between them. Germline V gene lookup returns CDR1 SGHRS and CDR2 YFSETQ. The CDR3 contains 13 residues. CDR3 residues: CASRHRLGNEQFF. The CDR3 DNA sequence: TGCGCCAGCAGACATAGACTAGGCAATGAGCAGTTCTTC.

The chain recombines TRBV19 with TRBJ1-1, with 7 bases aligning to TRBD1. The ends lost 8 bases at V and 5 bases at J; junction bases unmatched: 11. The CDR3 runs to 14 residues. CDR1 is LNHDA, CDR2 SQIVND, per germline (reference sequence). CDR3 loop: CASHRGTGRTEAFF. In DNA form, the CDR3 reads TGTGCCAGTCACAGGGGAACGGGCAGAACTGAAGCTTTCTTT.

This clone has only one observation. The V and J genes are TRBV9 and TRBJ1-3, with TRBD1 as a possible D gene (5 bases). This CDR3 spans 15 amino acids. V was shortened by 0 bases and J by 0 bases, with 7 bases between the two germline ends. Germline lookup yields CDR1 SGDLS and CDR2 YYNGEE. CDR3 DNA sequence: TGTGCCAGCAGCGTAGGACAGTCCTCTGGAAACACCATATATTTT. Its translation is CASSVGQSSGNTIYF.

This clone was picked up a small number of times. V and J are TRBV29-1 and TRBJ1-2, with D perhaps TRBD1 (5 bases). The CDR3 has 14 residues. CDR1 is SQVTM and CDR2 is ANQGSEA in the germline V gene. The V gene lost 6 bases and the J gene lost 7 bases, with 21 bases spanning the gap. The CDR3 nucleotides are TGCAGCGTGGCATTATCGGCCGGGAGGGGTGGCTACACCTTC. This translates into CSVALSAGRGGYTF.

The rearrangement links TRBV11-2 to TRBJ2-7; TRBD1 might be the D (6 bases). Germline V gives CDR1 SGHAT, CDR2 FQNNGV. The CDR3 is 12 amino acids. V shed 5 bases and J shed 3 bases, with 8 bases lying between them. CDR3 protein: CASSETGYEQYF. As DNA, the CDR3 is TGTGCCAGCAGCGAGACAGGCTACGAGCAGTACTTC.